Each of the 26 T cell receptor beta chains below was sequenced from the same sample in a study of cytomegalovirus exposure and HLA in healthy donors. Here immunoSEQ multiplex PCR was the method, and the copy in TCRdb shows in-frame clones only, minus some. This table has roughly 100,000 clones, 88% appearing once. Sequencing was carried out using PBMCs. These receptor sequences come from a woman aged 18-29 years in good health and CMV-seropositive.

This chain connects TRBV6-1 to TRBJ1-6, with D tentatively TRBD1 (6 bases). The CDR3 has 16 residues. Trimming shortened V by 2 bases and J by 6 bases, and 14 bases separated the two germline ends. Germline V gene sequence: CDR1 MNHNS, CDR2 SASEGT. The CDR3 sequence: CASSETGGFSNSPLHF. CDR3 coding DNA: TGTGCCAGCAGTGAAACGGGGGGCTTTAGTAATTCACCCCTCCACTTT.

This clone appeared a single time. The V and J genes are TRBV29-1 and TRBJ2-5, with D perhaps TRBD1 (6 bases). Trimming stripped 6 bases from V and 0 bases from J, with 14 bases between. Looked up from germline, CDR1 is SQVTM and CDR2 is ANQGSEA. This CDR3 is built from 14 residues. The CDR3 DNA sequence: TGCAGCGTCGCCGGGACAAGGTACCAAGAGACCCAGTACTTC. This codes for CSVAGTRYQETQYF.

This clone was seen once. The chain joins TRBV10-1 to TRBJ1-2; a weak D match, TRBD1 (6 bases). This CDR3 spans 14 amino acids. Germline values: CDR1 WNHNN, CDR2 SYGVQD (reference sequence). The ends were cut back, 3 bases at V and 4 bases at J, with 12 bases in the middle. The CDR3 here is CASSENPGVYGYTF. CDR3 nucleotides: TGCGCCAGCAGTGAAAACCCAGGGGTCTATGGCTACACCTTC.

V is TRBV10-3 and J is TRBJ2-7; possibly TRBD1 for D (5 bases). Trimming removed 2 bases at V and 0 bases at J, with 11 bases between. Per germline, CDR1 ENHRY and CDR2 SYGVKD. The CDR3 loop spans 15 amino acids. The chain's CDR3 is CAISEKTGGSYEQYF. The CDR3 DNA reads TGTGCCATCAGTGAGAAAACAGGCGGCTCCTACGAGCAGTACTTC.

This sequence joins TRBV5-6 and TRBJ2-1; 7 bases agree with TRBD2. With 4 bases clipped from V and 5 bases from J, the junction kept 9 bases outside the gene matches. Germline CDR1 and CDR2: SGHDT and YYEEEE. The CDR3 contains 15 residues. The chain's CDR3 is CASSVAAGLHNEQFF. CDR3 sequence (DNA): TGTGCCAGCAGCGTAGCTGCGGGACTACACAATGAGCAGTTCTTC.

The V gene is TRBV28, the J gene TRBJ1-2; perhaps TRBD1 as D (6 bases). The germline gives CDR1 MDHEN, CDR2 SYDVKM. This CDR3 has 14 amino acids. V dropped 3 bases and J dropped 0 bases, with 8 bases sitting between them. In DNA form, the CDR3 reads TGTGCCAGCAGTTTCGCAGGGGCTAACTATGGCTACACCTTC. Translation gives CASSFAGANYGYTF.

The chain combines TRBV7-9 with TRBJ1-2; 8 bases align to TRBD1. The CDR3 sequence is 15 residues long. Losses at the gene ends were 4 bases for V and 6 bases for J; bases not matched to a gene: 10. The germline V gene encodes CDR1 SEHNR and CDR2 FQNEAQ (reference sequence). Here the CDR3 reads CASSSAQGAYDGYTF. As DNA, the CDR3 is TGTGCCAGCAGCTCGGCGCAGGGGGCCTATGATGGCTACACCTTC.

The genes are TRBV27 and TRBJ2-1, with 7 nucleotides matching TRBD1. The ends lost 4 bases at V and 10 bases at J; junction bases unmatched: 7. The CDR3 has 13 residues. Looked up from germline, CDR1 is MNHEY and CDR2 is SMNVEV (reference sequence). The DNA for the CDR3 is TGTGCCAGCAGTTCCCACAGGGGAATAGAGCAGTTCTTC. As protein: CASSSHRGIEQFF.

CDR3 coding DNA: TGTGCCAGCAGCCCAGGGACAGATACGCAGTATTTT. Translated: CASSPGTDTQYF. The chain couples TRBV14 to TRBJ2-3; TRBD1 might be the D (5 bases). Germline CDR1 and CDR2: SGHDN and FVKESK. This CDR3 comprises 12 residues. The ends were cut back, 4 bases at V and 3 bases at J, with 5 bases in the middle.

The chain uses TRBV7-2 and TRBJ1-1; tentative D call: TRBD1 (5 bases). The CDR3 is made up of 15 amino acids. Germline loops: CDR1 SGHTA, CDR2 FQGNSA. Trimming pared 7 bases from V and 2 bases from J, leaving 17 bases between. CDR3 protein: CASTLRGLTNTEAFF. CDR3 nucleotide sequence: TGTGCCAGCACCCTAAGGGGATTGACAAACACTGAAGCTTTCTTT.

This chain joins TRBV28 and TRBJ2-7; perhaps TRBD2 as D (6 bases). The CDR3 is 15 amino acids. With 6 bases removed from V and 5 bases from J, the gap between germline ends came to 20 bases. Germline CDR1 reads MDHEN; CDR2 reads SYDVKM. DNA of the CDR3: TGTGCCAGCAGAAGAGGTTTGACTGGCGGGGACGAGCAGTACTTC. Amino acid sequence: CASRRGLTGGDEQYF. The full variable domain, in which reference TRBV28 and TRBJ2-7 provide the parts outside the CDR3, is DVKVTQSSRYLVKRTGEKVFLECVQDMDHENMFWYRQDPGLGLRLIYFSYDVKMKEKGDIPEGYSVSREKKERFSLILESASTNQTSMYLCASRRGLTGGDEQYFGPGTRLTVT.

The J gene is TRBJ1-2, the V gene TRBV18, with TRBD1 matching over 7 bases. Germline V CDR1 and CDR2: KGHSH, LQKENI. The CDR3 consists of 14 residues. V shed 9 bases and J 7 bases; nucleotides not matched to a gene: 14. The CDR3 loop is CASRQGPFLSGYTF. The CDR3 region has the DNA TGTGCCAGTCGACAGGGCCCTTTCCTAAGTGGCTACACCTTC.

This clone was seen only once. This chain uses TRBV28 with TRBJ2-3, with 11 bases aligning to TRBD2. The V gene end was trimmed by 6 bases and the J gene end by 2 bases; junction bases not matched to a gene: 4. This CDR3 is 15 amino acids long. The V gene's germline CDR1 is MDHEN and CDR2 SYDVKM. CDR3 residues: CASRSSGGHTDTQYF. CDR3 DNA: TGTGCCAGCAGGTCTAGCGGGGGGCACACAGATACGCAGTATTTT.

The rearrangement links TRBV4-1 to TRBJ2-3; TRBD2 agrees at 10 bases. Germline V lookup: CDR1 MGHRA, CDR2 YSYEKL. With V trimmed by 4 bases and J by 8 bases, 12 bases remained unmatched. The CDR3 is made up of 16 amino acids. CDR3 DNA sequence: TGCGCCAGCAGCCCTTACGAGCGGGGGGGCCAAAGTACGCAGTATTTT. Amino acids: CASSPYERGGQSTQYF.

The chain has TRBV19 and TRBJ2-6; D not certain. V was clipped by 5 bases and J by 4 bases, with 6 bases between them. The CDR3 extends over 13 amino acids. The germline CDR1 and CDR2 sequences are LNHDA and SQIVND (reference sequence). DNA of the CDR3: TGTGCCAGTAGTCCGGTGGGGGCCAACGTCCTGACTTTC. Amino acid sequence: CASSPVGANVLTF.

V usage is TRBV6-6 and J usage is TRBJ1-1; D is perhaps TRBD1 (6 bases). Between the trimmed V and J ends, which lost 7 bases and 1 base, there was a span of 13 bases. From germline, CDR1 is MNHNY and CDR2 SVGAGI (reference sequence). The CDR3 loop spans 14 amino acids. The CDR3 sequence is CASNQGPQNTEAFF. CDR3 nucleotides: TGTGCCAGCAACCAGGGGCCGCAGAACACTGAAGCTTTCTTT.

The chain links TRBV28 to TRBJ2-7; D possibly corresponds to TRBD2 (6 bases). V was clipped by 6 bases and J by 5 bases, with 17 bases between them. CDR3 length: 14 residues. The germline gives CDR1 MDHEN, CDR2 SYDVKM. The CDR3 sequence is CASSSLPGVHEQYV. The CDR3 DNA is TGTGCCAGCAGCTCACTCCCGGGAGTCCACGAGCAGTACGTC.

The V and J genes are TRBV6-6 and TRBJ1-5; no reliable D call. This CDR3 has 14 residues. Germline V gives CDR1 MNHNY, CDR2 SVGAGI (reference sequence). The V and J ends lost 3 bases and 3 bases respectively, with 9 bases between them. The CDR3 sequence is CASSYERYNQPQHF. The CDR3 nucleotides read TGTGCCAGCAGTTATGAGAGGTACAATCAGCCCCAGCATTTT.

The chain joins TRBV4-1 to TRBJ2-7, with 11 positions matching TRBD1. The germline CDR1 and CDR2 sequences are MGHRA and YSYEKL. The CDR3 extends over 16 amino acids. Trimming removed 3 bases from V and 3 bases from J; junction bases left unmatched: 7. CDR3 coding DNA: TGCGCCAGCAGCCATGAGGACAGGGGGCGTCTCTACGAGCAGTACTTC. It codes for CASSHEDRGRLYEQYF.

A few counts support this clone. The J gene is TRBJ2-3, the V gene TRBV19, with D hard to call. The V gene lost 10 bases and the J gene lost 5 bases, with 10 bases spanning the gap. This CDR3 has 11 residues. CDR1 and CDR2 from the germline V gene are LNHDA and SQIVND (reference sequence). The CDR3 here is CATEVGDTQYF. The CDR3 DNA reads as TGTGCCACCGAGGTTGGAGATACGCAGTATTTT.

V gene TRBV10-2 combines with J gene TRBJ1-4; the match to TRBD1 covers 10 bases. Germline V gene lookup returns CDR1 WSHSY and CDR2 SAAADI. The CDR3 has 16 amino acids. Trimming took 5 bases from V and 5 from J; bases not matched to a gene: 8. The DNA of the CDR3 is TGCGCCAGCAGTCCGGGACAGGGGTATCGGAATGAAAAACTGTTTTTT. Its protein is CASSPGQGYRNEKLFF.

This chain connects TRBV27 to TRBJ2-5, with a tentative D call TRBD1 (6 bases). The CDR3 is made up of 13 amino acids. V lost 5 bases and J 5 bases, leaving 12 bases between the germline ends. The germline V gene encodes CDR1 MNHEY and CDR2 SMNVEV (reference sequence). The CDR3 region has the DNA TGTGCCAGCAGTCGCACAGGGTGGGAGACCCAGTACTTC. This sequence encodes CASSRTGWETQYF.

The V and J genes are TRBV19 and TRBJ2-1, with D unresolved. The CDR3 is 14 residues long. Germline V gene lookup returns CDR1 LNHDA and CDR2 SQIVND (reference sequence). Trimming cost V 0 bases and J 0 bases, with 3 bases left between them. CDR3 nucleotides: TGTGCCAGTAGTATAGATAGCTCCTACAATGAGCAGTTCTTC. It specifies CASSIDSSYNEQFF.

The rearrangement links TRBV4-1 to TRBJ1-6; D ambiguous. Trimming shortened V by 0 bases and J by 0 bases, and 12 bases separated the two germline ends. The CDR3 runs 18 residues. Germline V gene lookup returns CDR1 MGHRA and CDR2 YSYEKL. This chain's CDR3 is CASSQDGIGSSYNSPLHF. CDR3 DNA sequence: TGCGCCAGCAGCCAAGACGGGATAGGGAGCTCCTATAATTCACCCCTCCACTTT.

The rearrangement joins TRBV27 to TRBJ2-7, with TRBD1 matching over 7 bases. Looked up from germline, CDR1 is MNHEY and CDR2 is SMNVEV (reference sequence). V lost 6 bases to trimming and J lost 2 bases; unmatched junction nucleotides: 7. The CDR3 totals 14 residues. CDR3: CASSPGGTTYEQYF. CDR3 nucleotides: TGTGCCAGCAGCCCAGGGGGAACCACCTACGAGCAGTACTTC.

This chain uses TRBV4-3 with TRBJ1-2; D remains ambiguous. CDR3 length: 11 residues. Germline V gene sequence: CDR1 LGHNA, CDR2 YSLEER. Trimming shortened V by 3 bases and J by 8 bases, and 7 bases separated the two germline ends. The CDR3 is CASSHHAGYTF. The CDR3 region has the DNA TGCGCCAGCAGCCATCATGCGGGCTACACCTTC.